A single sample is the source of the 9 T cell receptor beta chains below, sequenced in a study of T cell responses to AZD1222 COVID-19 vaccine. Clones were read by immunoSEQ multiplex PCR, and TCRdb kept only the in-frame ones, dropping some. The sample consists of roughly 150,000 clones, 80% to 90% of them appearing once. The sample consisted of peripheral blood, taken on day 0 of AZD1222 vaccination. The receptors originated from an adult in good health.

The chain recombines TRBV7-8 with TRBJ2-1; no definite D call. CDR3 length: 11 residues. Between the trimmed V and J ends, which lost 6 bases and 7 bases, there was a span of 7 bases. Germline CDR1 SGHVS, CDR2 FQNEAQ. CDR3 loop: CASSPKNEQFF. CDR3 in DNA: TGTGCCAGCAGTCCGAAGAATGAGCAGTTCTTC.

The chain carries TRBV14 and TRBJ2-5; TRBD2 might be the D (6 bases). The CDR3 has 17 amino acids. CDR1 SGHDN and CDR2 FVKESK come from the germline V gene. The ends were cut back, 4 bases at V and 2 bases at J, with 20 bases in the middle. CDR3 nucleotide sequence: TGTGCCAGCAGCCCTTTACTAGCCCGAGGATGGCAAGAGACCCAGTACTTC. Its protein product is CASSPLLARGWQETQYF.

The chain links TRBV11-2 to TRBJ2-1; D is ambiguous. The length of the CDR3 is 15 residues. Germline values: CDR1 SGHAT, CDR2 FQNNGV. V was shortened by 1 base and J by 8 bases, with 15 bases between the two germline ends. The CDR3 DNA reads as TGTGCCAGCAGCTTAGGCCGAATTACAAGATATGAGCAGTTCTTC. Its translation: CASSLGRITRYEQFF.

V is TRBV7-9 and J is TRBJ1-3; D not certain. This CDR3 region has 14 residues. CDR1 SEHNR and CDR2 FQNEAQ come from the germline V gene (reference sequence). V was pared by 5 bases and J by 2 bases, with 10 bases between. The CDR3 region is CASSPTDAGNTIYF. The CDR3 DNA follows: TGTGCCAGCAGCCCTACAGACGCTGGAAACACCATATATTTT. Based on the CDR3 plus reference TRBV7-9 and TRBJ1-3, the full variable domain is DTGVSQNPRHKITKRGQNVTFRCDPISEHNRLYWYRQTLGQGPEFLTYFQNEAQLEKSRLLSDRFSAERPKGSFSTLEIQRTEQGDSAMYLCASSPTDAGNTIYFGEGSWLTVV.

This chain joins TRBV5-5 and TRBJ1-6; D uncertain. Germline V gene data show CDR1 as SGHKS and CDR2 as YYEKEE (reference sequence). V shed 0 bases and J shed 0 bases, with 10 bases lying between them. The CDR3 runs 17 residues. CDR3 region: CASSLGRERSYNSPLHF. In DNA, the CDR3 is TGTGCCAGCAGCTTGGGACGGGAACGCTCCTATAATTCACCCCTCCACTTT.

The V and J genes are TRBV5-1 and TRBJ2-7; 9 bases fit TRBD1. From germline, CDR1 is SGHRS and CDR2 YFSETQ. V lost 4 bases, J lost 7 bases, and 12 bases stayed unmatched. CDR3 length equals 15 residues. As DNA, the CDR3 is TGCGCCAGCAGCACTGGACAGGGGACCAGAGGGGAGCAGTACTTC. Translation: CASSTGQGTRGEQYF.

The DNA for the CDR3 is TGCAGCGCGGTGGACGGCGGGTCCACTGAAGCTTTCTTT. It codes for CSAVDGGSTEAFF. The chain couples TRBV29-1 to TRBJ1-1; D gene uncertain. The germline V and J ends were trimmed by 7 bases and 4 bases, with 16 bases remaining between them. Germline CDR1 SQVTM, CDR2 ANQGSEA. This CDR3 has 13 amino acids.

Points on this clone: This sample includes further DNA sequences coding for the same CDR3. The chain has TRBV3-1 (or the pseudogene TRBV3-2) and TRBJ2-7, with D possibly matching TRBD2 (5 bases). Germline CDR1 is LGHDT and CDR2 is YNNKEL (reference sequence). V lost 4 bases, J lost 6 bases, and 10 bases lay in between. This CDR3 has 12 residues. Here the CDR3 DNA reads TGTGCCAGCAGCCTAAGCGGAGCCGAGCAGTACTTC. Translating gives CASSLSGAEQYF.

V is TRBV5-1 and J is TRBJ1-4; a possible D gene is TRBD1 (6 bases). The CDR3 loop spans 15 amino acids. Trimming took off 5 bases at V and 6 bases at J, with 17 bases between the two ends. Germline CDR1 and CDR2: SGHRS and YFSETQ. CDR3 region: CASRLRGERDEKLFF. The DNA of the CDR3 is TGCGCCAGCAGACTAAGGGGGGAGAGAGATGAAAAACTGTTTTTT.